What follows are 15 T cell receptor beta chains derived from one specimen sequenced in a study of vaccination effects on CD4 cells after COVID-19 (dated by TCRdb to 2021 to 2024). Library preparation used the immunoSEQ multiplex PCR assay. As stored in TCRdb, this immuneACCESS dataset retains in-frame rearrangements with V and J assigned. A fraction of the clones does not appear; measured against another copy, unresolved V genes explain less than half of the discrepancy, and the remainder lacks a known reason. A total of about 68,000 clones appear in this sample, 80% of them only once. Jointly, the top ten make up more than 10% of the sample. The ViraFEST assay stimulated PBMC with viral peptide pools and then used TCR sequencing to identify antigen-specific CD4+ T cell clonotypes by expansion. After around 11 days of culture, CD4+ T cells were isolated with the EasySep CD4+ T cell isolation kit. Healthy vaccine recipients had no prior SARS-CoV-2 infection, confirmed by negative nucleocapsid antibodies before and after vaccination.

These TCRs' antigens remain unknown. The source was CD4+ T cells from PBMCs cultured with SARS-CoV-2 spike peptides, collected before COVID-19 vaccination. The cell subset or site label on this specimen signifies: SARS-CoV-2 spike overlapping peptide pool stimulation. Receptors originate from a human donor who received a COVID-19 vaccine.

The chain has TRBV19 and TRBJ1-5; TRBD1 agrees at 7 bases. CDR3 length equals 14 residues. Trimming took 5 bases from V and 7 from J; bases not matched to a gene: 8. CDR1 is LNHDA and CDR2 is SQIVND in the germline V gene (reference sequence). This chain's CDR3 is CASSSDRAYQPQHF. CDR3 coding DNA: TGTGCCAGTAGTTCCGACAGGGCATACCAGCCCCAGCATTTT.

V usage is TRBV2 and J usage is TRBJ1-2; 10 bases fit TRBD1. The length of the CDR3 is 15 residues. Germline V gives CDR1 SNHLY, CDR2 FYNNEI. V gave up 5 bases and J gave up 0 bases; unmatched junction bases: 3. The CDR3 protein is CASSLGQGTNYGYTF. The CDR3 DNA reads as TGTGCCAGCAGTCTGGGACAGGGGACTAACTATGGCTACACCTTC.

The rearrangement joins TRBV25-1 to TRBJ2-1; D may correspond to TRBD1 or TRBD2 (5 bases each). The germline V gene encodes CDR1 MGHDK and CDR2 SYGVNS. The V and J ends lost 8 bases and 9 bases respectively, with 20 bases between them. This CDR3 is 14 amino acids long. CDR3 bases: TGTGCCAGCGGCCCGGCATCGAGGGGCTCTGAGCAGTTCTTC. This codes for CASGPASRGSEQFF.

The chain is built from TRBV25-1 and TRBJ2-1, with 7 bases matching TRBD1. The germline CDR1 and CDR2 sequences are MGHDK and SYGVNS. CDR3 length: 15 residues. After removal of 6 bases from V and 4 bases from J, the junction contained 9 bases not matched to a gene. This CDR3 reads CASRGDRAPYNEQFF. Here the CDR3 DNA reads TGTGCCAGCAGGGGCGACAGGGCCCCTTACAATGAGCAGTTCTTC.

The chain couples TRBV6-5 to TRBJ2-6, with D possibly TRBD1 on 6 matching bases. Per the germline V gene, CDR1 is MNHEY and CDR2 is SVGAGI. The CDR3 spans 14 residues. The germline V and J ends were trimmed by 4 bases and 4 bases, with 8 bases remaining between them. This CDR3 reads CASSSGVGANVLTF. The DNA of the CDR3 is TGTGCCAGCAGTTCAGGGGTCGGGGCCAACGTCCTGACTTTC.

The V and J genes are TRBV7-9 and TRBJ1-1; D call uncertain. The CDR3 totals 16 residues. The germline V gene encodes CDR1 SEHNR and CDR2 FQNEAQ (reference sequence). V lost 4 bases and J 1 base, leaving 16 bases between the germline ends. In DNA form, the CDR3 reads TGTGCCAGCAGCTCGGGCCCTCTATCGGGGAACACTGAAGCTTTCTTT. It yields the protein CASSSGPLSGNTEAFF.

The chain combines TRBV19 with TRBJ1-1, with 8 nucleotides matching TRBD1. V gave up 5 bases and J gave up 1 base; unmatched junction bases: 3. Germline CDR1 and CDR2: LNHDA and SQIVND (reference sequence). The length of the CDR3 is 14 residues. CDR3 bases: TGTGCCAGTAGTCCAGGACAGGGGAACACTGAAGCTTTCTTT. This translates into CASSPGQGNTEAFF.

The V call is TRBV11-1, the J call TRBJ2-5; D might be TRBD1 (5 bases). CDR1 and CDR2 from the germline V gene are SGHAT and FQDESV (reference sequence). The CDR3 runs 14 residues. The ends were cut back, 6 bases at V and 2 bases at J, with 13 bases in the middle. The chain's CDR3 is CASREQGDQETQYF. In nucleotides, the CDR3 is TGTGCCAGCAGGGAACAAGGGGATCAAGAGACCCAGTACTTC.

The chain combines TRBV24-1 with TRBJ2-5; D gene unclear. Germline lookup yields CDR1 KGHDR and CDR2 SFDVKD. This CDR3 is 11 amino acids long. V was cut by 3 bases and J by 5 bases, with 3 bases left in between. DNA for the CDR3: TGTGCCACCAGTGATAGGGAGACCCAGTACTTC. Translation: CATSDRETQYF.

V usage is TRBV19 and J usage is TRBJ1-5; no definite D call. The germline V and J ends were trimmed by 4 bases and 1 base, with 17 bases remaining between them. Germline-derived CDR1 and CDR2 are LNHDA and SQIVND (reference sequence). The CDR3 is 17 amino acids. In nucleotides, the CDR3 is TGTGCCAGTAGTAACGTCGGGAGGGCCCGAAGCAATCAGCCCCAGCATTTT. Translating gives CASSNVGRARSNQPQHF. Full variable domain (missing parts from reference TRBV19 and TRBJ1-5): DGGITQSPKYLFRKEGQNVTLSCEQNLNHDAMYWYRQDPGQGLRLIYYSQIVNDFQKGDIAEGYSVSREKKESFPLTVTSAQKNPTAFYLCASSNVGRARSNQPQHFGDGTRLSIL.

This chain connects TRBV19 to TRBJ1-5; the D is unclear. Trimming left V 2 bases short and J 0 bases short, with 8 bases between. This CDR3 has 15 amino acids. Per the germline V gene, CDR1 is LNHDA and CDR2 is SQIVND (reference sequence). CDR3 sequence (DNA): TGTGCCAGTAGTATAAAACAGATTAGCAATCAGCCCCAGCATTTT. It is translated as CASSIKQISNQPQHF.

Details on this clone: A read error may produce the germline difference seen at one junction end. The V call is TRBV28, the J call TRBJ1-2; possibly TRBD1 for D (5 bases). This CDR3 has 11 amino acids. CDR1 MDHEN and CDR2 SYDVKM come from the germline V gene. CDR3 nucleotide sequence: TGTGCCAGTCAATCGGGACTACCTGCCATCTTC. The encoded protein is CASQSGLPAIF.

In its sample, this clone was seen a few times. V and J are TRBV6-5 and TRBJ2-3; 8 positions match TRBD2. J gave up 5 bases and V 0 bases, and 7 bases lay outside the gene matches. The germline gives CDR1 MNHEY, CDR2 SVGAGI. The CDR3 is 16 residues long. CDR3 amino acids: CASSYSPGGPGDTQYF. The CDR3 DNA reads TGTGCCAGCAGTTACTCACCGGGGGGGCCGGGAGATACGCAGTATTTT.

The count of this clone is one. This sequence joins TRBV5-1 and TRBJ1-1; 7 bases map to TRBD1. Germline V lookup: CDR1 SGHRS, CDR2 YFSETQ. The length of the CDR3 is 16 residues. The V segment lost 1 base and the J segment 4 bases; nucleotides outside the gene matches: 10. CDR3 loop: CASSLSSGGVSTEAFF. CDR3 coding DNA: TGCGCCAGCAGCTTGTCGTCAGGGGGTGTTAGCACTGAAGCTTTCTTT.

The V call is TRBV29-1, the J call TRBJ2-5; a possible D gene is TRBD2 (6 bases). From germline, CDR1 is SQVTM and CDR2 ANQGSEA. Deletions cut 4 bases from V and 6 bases from J, with 12 bases between. CDR3 length: 12 amino acids. The CDR3 sequence is CSVANRGKTQYF. The CDR3 DNA is TGCAGCGTTGCTAACCGGGGGAAGACCCAGTACTTC.